This T cell receptor beta chain was profiled in a study of T cells in Graves' hyperthyroidism and ophthalmopathy. At the level of the study: It was at initial diagnosis, before any treatment, that peripheral blood was collected. Overall study results and limits: Ophthalmopathy and stable hyperthyroidism were told apart by a 13 V-J model.

TCR beta CDR3 regions were amplified from RNA transcripts. Primed by the HTBI set, a first-round RT-PCR was run on the TCR CDR3. TCRdb itself ran the multiplex PCR reads through MiXCR, one entry per CDR3 protein. The sample carries under 350,000 distinct CDR3 sequences, approximately 13% recorded once. Reasons for excluding patients were uncontrolled infection, other autoimmune disease, pregnancy or lactation. Diagnosing involved the use of clinical symptoms, serum thyroxine and TRAb, thyroid ultrasound and orbital computed tomography. This clonotype has more than one count but fewer than ten. Its antigen remains unknown. Germline V gives CDR1 DFQATT, CDR2 SNEGSKA (reference sequence). V lost 3 bases to trimming and J lost 4 bases, with 9 bases between them. The CDR3 covers 12 residues.

The TCR was taken from a middle-aged woman with Graves' ophthalmopathy. The chain employs TRBV20-1 and TRBJ1-2; no clear D. Source material: blood. The CDR3 loop reads CSARLLPYGYTF. The CDR3 DNA sequence: TGCAGTGCTAGGTTGCTACCCTATGGCTACACCTTC.